This T cell receptor (beta chain) appears in the sequencing data of a study of T-cell reconstitution after alpha-beta-depleted transplantation in children. Overall study results and limits: One year post-transplant, T-cell counts and diversity were largely derived from T cells produced anew. In patients about two months after transplant, alpha-beta T cells reportedly arose from several hundred expanded graft clones. For some patients, TCRbeta diversity was high at day 60 because of recipient T cells and thymic progenitors that survived.

In germline, CDR1 is SGHVS, CDR2 FQNEAQ. V gave up 1 base and J gave up 5 bases, with 11 bases separating them. The CDR3 loop spans 14 amino acids. Unique molecular identifiers were used to barcode this TCRbeta library. One entry per CDR3 protein results from TCRdb running MiXCR on the PCR reads. Of about 32,000 distinct CDR3 sequences listed, around 7% are singletons. This clonotype was recorded many times. Antigen unknown. The chain is built from TRBV7-8 and TRBJ1-1; TRBD1 is a possible D gene (5 bases). This specimen consisted of peripheral blood, obtained 60 days after TCRalphabeta/CD19-depleted stem cell transplant. The clonotype comes from a child under three years old who had a stem cell transplant for acute myeloid leukemia, so the T cells may come from the graft donor. Here the CDR3 DNA reads TGTGCCAGCAGCTTAGGGGGCCGGGTTACTGAAGCTTTCTTT. Translation: CASSLGGRVTEAFF. Variable domain in full (rest from reference TRBV7-8 and TRBJ1-1): GAGVSQSPRYKVAKRGQDVALRCDPISGHVSLFWYQQALGQGPEFLTYFQNEAQLDKSGLPSDRFFAERPEGSVSTLKIQRTQQEDSAVYLCASSLGGRVTEAFFGQGTRLTVV.